Listed below are T cell receptor beta chains from one sample, sequenced in a study of cytomegalovirus exposure and HLA in healthy donors. Assay: immunoSEQ multiplex PCR; the TCRdb copy retains only in-frame clones and omits some. The sample has about 120,000 clones, 70% to 85% seen once; the top ten hold around 2.3%. Sequencing used PBMCs. The source of these receptors is a woman aged 18 to 35 in good health and CMV-seronegative. Both conserved end residues are part of each CDR3. A D gene is named only where the DNA matches it firmly. Clone size is not always given. Where it is, it says once, few, many or a class for expanded clones.

>TRBV6-5|.|.|TRBJ1-1
CASSRESEAFF
TGTGCCAGCAGTCGGGAGTCTGAAGCTTTCTTT
>TRBV25-1|.|.|TRBJ2-5
CASSESNSHQETQYF
TGTGCCAGCAGTGAATCAAACAGCCACCAAGAGACCCAGTACTTC
>TRBV5-1|TRBD2|.|TRBJ2-3
CTSSAGLAADTQYF
TGCACCAGCAGCGCGGGACTAGCGGCAGATACGCAGTATTTT
>TRBV2|TRBD1|.|TRBJ2-2
CASRFQGAGELFF
TGTGCCAGCAGATTTCAGGGGGCCGGGGAGCTGTTTTTT
>TRBV4-2|.|.|TRBJ2-7
CASSTLLSSYEQYF
TGTGCCAGCAGCACTCTCTTGAGCTCCTACGAGCAGTACTTC
>TRBV19|TRBD1|.|TRBJ1-5
CASSIGTGGSNQPQHF
TGTGCCAGTAGTATAGGGACAGGGGGTAGCAATCAGCCCCAGCATTTT
>TRBV6-1|.|.|TRBJ1-6
CASKEGTDSPLHF
TGTGCCAGCAAGGAGGGAACGGATTCACCCCTCCACTTT
>TRBV27|TRBD1|.|TRBJ2-7
CASSPWTGGNHEQYF
TGTGCCAGCAGTCCTTGGACAGGGGGTAATCACGAGCAGTACTTC
>TRBV5-8|TRBD1|.|TRBJ1-5
CASSLGRGINQPQHF
TGTGCCAGCAGCTTGGGCAGGGGGATTAATCAGCCCCAGCATTTT
>TRBV5-1|.|.|TRBJ1-5
CASSPDSPNQPQHF
TGCGCCAGCAGCCCGGACAGCCCCAATCAGCCCCAGCATTTT
>TRBV28|.|few|TRBJ2-3
CASSGTPGGMAGDLHTDTQYF
TGTGCCAGCTCCGGGACCCCAGGGGGCATGGCGGGGGACTTGCACACAGATACGCAGTATTTT
>TRBV5-4|.|.|TRBJ2-6
CASSLGGRYSGANVLTF
TGTGCCAGCAGCTTGGGCGGCAGATACTCTGGGGCCAACGTCCTGACTTTC
>TRBV7-8|.|.|TRBJ1-5
CASSLEGASNQPQHF
TGTGCCAGCAGCTTAGAAGGGGCAAGCAATCAGCCCCAGCATTTT
>TRBV6-5|.|.|TRBJ2-3
CASSTRTDTQYF
TGTGCCAGCAGCACACGCACAGATACGCAGTATTTT
>TRBV6-5|.|.|TRBJ1-5
CASSYAGEPQHF
TGTGCCAGCAGTTACGCAGGGGAGCCCCAGCATTTT
>TRBV30|.|few|TRBJ1-6
CAWSYDTTSSYNSPLHF
TGTGCCTGGAGTTATGATACCACGAGCTCCTATAATTCACCCCTCCACTTT
>TRBV19|TRBD2|once|TRBJ2-5
CASSTRTGGRGETQYF
TGTGCCAGTAGTACCCGGACGGGGGGAAGGGGAGAGACCCAGTACTTC
>TRBV27|.|.|TRBJ2-7
CASSPAGLMNSYEQYF
TGTGCCAGCAGCCCAGCGGGCTTAATGAACTCCTACGAGCAGTACTTC
>TRBV5-1|.|.|TRBJ2-5
CASSLSQGKTETQYF
TGCGCCAGCAGCCTGAGTCAGGGGAAAACAGAGACCCAGTACTTC
>TRBV28|TRBD1|.|TRBJ2-1
CASSSMTGSSYNEQFF
TGTGCCAGCAGTTCAATGACAGGGAGCTCCTACAATGAGCAGTTCTTC
>TRBV6-5|TRBD1|.|TRBJ1-3
CASSTGAGNTIYF
TGTGCCAGCAGTACAGGGGCTGGAAACACCATATATTTT
>TRBV29-1|.|once|TRBJ2-6
CSVITGYGANVLTF
TGCAGCGTCATAACAGGGTACGGGGCCAACGTCCTGACTTTC
>TRBV6-5|.|.|TRBJ1-6
CASSYSSGTTPSPLHF
TGTGCCAGCAGTTATTCTTCCGGGACAACTCCTTCACCCCTCCACTTT
>TRBV7-9|TRBD2|.|TRBJ2-1
CASSLARLAGADEQFF
TGTGCCAGCAGCTTAGCCAGACTAGCGGGGGCGGATGAGCAGTTCTTC
>TRBV20-1|.|.|TRBJ1-2
CSARGDYGYTF
TGCAGTGCTAGAGGAGACTATGGCTACACCTTC
>TRBV4-3|TRBD1|.|TRBJ1-3
CASSPDRSSGNTIYF
TGCGCCAGCAGTCCGGACAGGAGCTCTGGAAACACCATATATTTT
>TRBV19|.|.|TRBJ1-6
CASSIDRNSPLHF
TGTGCCAGTAGTATAGATAGAAATTCACCCCTCCACTTT
>TRBV2|.|.|TRBJ1-2
CASSETVIYGYTF
TGTGCCAGCAGTGAAACTGTGATCTATGGCTACACCTTC
>TRBV28|TRBD2|.|TRBJ2-5
CASSLWTSGRRGETQYF
TGTGCCAGCAGTTTATGGACTAGCGGGCGACGGGGAGAGACCCAGTACTTC
>TRBV6-5|.|.|TRBJ2-7
CASADPSSYEQYF
TGTGCCAGTGCGGATCCTAGCTCCTACGAGCAGTACTTC
>TRBV28|.|once|TRBJ2-2
CASSLGLEETGELFF
TGTGCCAGCAGTTTAGGCTTGGAGGAGACCGGGGAGCTGTTTTTT
>TRBV18|.|.|TRBJ2-2
CASSPKTDTGELFF
TGTGCCAGCTCACCTAAGACAGACACCGGGGAGCTGTTTTTT
>TRBV11-3|.|.|TRBJ2-1
CASSLGTLFGDEQFF
TGTGCCAGCAGCTTAGGGACTCTCTTTGGGGATGAGCAGTTCTTC
>TRBV11-3|.|.|TRBJ1-1
CASSLGGRNTEAFF
TGTGCCAGCAGCTTGGGGGGGAGGAACACTGAAGCTTTCTTT
>TRBV6-1|.|.|TRBJ2-2
CASSAQGTGELFF
TGTGCCAGCAGTGCACAGGGCACCGGGGAGCTGTTTTTT
>TRBV7-9|TRBD2|.|TRBJ2-3
CASSHSAGADTQYF
TGTGCCAGCAGCCATTCAGCGGGAGCGGATACGCAGTATTTT
>TRBV27|TRBD2|.|TRBJ2-7
CASSLGRGGEQYF
TGTGCCAGCAGTCTCGGAAGGGGAGGGGAGCAGTACTTC
>TRBV19|TRBD2|.|TRBJ2-5
CASGAGGETQYF
TGTGCCAGTGGGGCCGGGGGGGAGACCCAGTACTTC
>TRBV7-9|.|.|TRBJ1-1
CASSPQTSQNTEAFF
TGTGCCAGCAGCCCCCAAACGAGTCAGAACACTGAAGCTTTCTTT
>TRBV5-1|.|.|TRBJ2-1
CASSLATGTGSSYNEQFF
TGCGCCAGCAGCTTGGCCACAGGAACCGGGAGCTCCTACAATGAGCAGTTCTTC
>TRBV5-1|TRBD1|.|TRBJ2-2
CASSLVGTGEGTGELFF
TGCGCCAGCAGCTTGGTAGGGACAGGGGAAGGCACCGGGGAGCTGTTTTTT
>TRBV2|.|few|TRBJ1-5
CASSEAFPVQWSNQPQHF
TGTGCCAGCAGTGAAGCATTCCCAGTACAGTGGAGCAATCAGCCCCAGCATTTT
>TRBV5-1|.|once|TRBJ2-7
CASSLSGLSYEQYF
TGCGCCAGCAGCTTATCGGGACTCTCCTACGAGCAGTACTTC
>TRBV12-1|.|.|TRBJ2-3
CASSSRRRHTDTQYF
TGTGCCAGCAGCTCCCGCCGAAGACACACAGATACGCAGTATTTT
>TRBV15|TRBD2|.|TRBJ2-1
CATLGGVGYDEQFF
TGTGCCACCCTTGGGGGGGTCGGTTACGATGAGCAGTTCTTC
>TRBV11-3|TRBD1|.|TRBJ2-3
CASSSSGDRASTDTQYF
TGTGCCAGCAGCTCCAGCGGGGACAGGGCAAGCACAGATACGCAGTATTTT
>TRBV5-4|TRBD1|.|TRBJ1-1
CASSLGQGGTEAFF
TGTGCCAGCAGCTTGGGACAGGGCGGGACTGAAGCTTTCTTT